This TCR beta chain was obtained from a study of blood T cell repertoires in COVID-19. Study as a whole: T cells, B-cell-depleted T cells, or PBMCs supplied cDNA or gDNA.

This clone occurred once. Seattle enrolled patients during active infection and tracked them longitudinally. The CDR3 covers 17 residues. Trimming removed 3 bases from V and 0 bases from J, with 15 bases in between. From germline, CDR1 is MGHDK and CDR2 SYGVNS. TCRdb's table, derived via immunoSEQ multiplex PCR, lists solely in-frame clones and lacks some. The table lists about 260,000 clones, around 90% of them singletons. This clonotype originated in a woman in her 70s with COVID-19, enrolled during active disease. The rearrangement links TRBV25-1 to TRBJ1-5, with a tentative D call TRBD1 (5 bases). The sample comprised peripheral blood. CDR3 sequence: CASSERHTGNSNQPQHF. CDR3 sequence (DNA): TGTGCCAGCAGTGAGCGCCATACAGGAAATAGCAATCAGCCCCAGCATTTT.